This T cell receptor (beta chain) was retrieved from a study of cytomegalovirus exposure and HLA in healthy donors. Notes on this clone: Its target is unknown.

TCRdb's table, derived via immunoSEQ multiplex PCR, lists solely in-frame clones and lacks some. This sample has 120,000 to 150,000 clones, with roughly 87% found just once. The study drew the donors from its approximately 110-subject validation cohort, separate from the approximately 700-subject first cohort. Study-wide points: Researchers counted roughly 150 TCR beta chains as cytomegalovirus-associated. Some public TCRs appeared in many individuals, while most sequences were rare. In vitro, a few CMV-associated chains proved specific for CMV antigens.

The sequenced material came from PBMCs. This TCR derives from a man aged 18-30 years in good health and CMV-seropositive.

The CDR3 DNA follows: TGTGCCTGGAGCCTTAGAGGGGAGGACCTTTATGGAAACACCATATATTTT. Its protein product is CAWSLRGEDLYGNTIYF. This rearrangement joins TRBV30 to TRBJ1-3, with D tentatively TRBD1 (5 bases). V lost 3 bases to trimming and J lost 3 bases, with 21 bases between them. Germline loops: CDR1 GTSNPN, CDR2 SVGIG (reference sequence). There are 17 residues in the CDR3.